The entry below gives a single T cell receptor (beta chain) sequence along with its context. Its specific antigen is unknown. No quality values exist for individual bases; no much larger clone is one base distant. The sample originates from a study of shared clonotypes between healthy human individuals (TCRdb year 2020). Context from the whole study: The cohort included three men and two women between 18 and 49 years of age. For each donor, CD4 naive and CD4 memory were each given three plates, CD8 naive was given two plates, and CD8 memory was given one plate. The study deeply sequenced blood TCR repertoires of about 5 healthy adults to estimate repertoire size and the extent of clonotype sharing between individuals. To increase sequencing depth and limit assay-specific biases, TCR repertoire library preparation and sequencing were carried out by different laboratories using diverse techniques. Between about 0.94 and 8.9 billion PBMCs per donor were obtained by leukapheresis.

Using the deep immunoSEQ assay, TCR CDR3 regions were amplified from genomic DNA by multiplex PCR. For each cell subset, the extracted genomic DNA was distributed evenly across all wells of several immunoSEQ 96-well plates, and each plate served as one replicate. For sorted subsets, around 200 ng genomic DNA, equal to about 30,000 T cell genomes, was loaded into each replicate PCR. The purified libraries were quantified using a Qubit 3.0 fluorometer, sized with a Bioanalyzer 2100, and then quantified again using the KAPA Library Quantification kit. Every immunoSEQ 96-well plate was sequenced on a separate single-read 150-cycle Illumina NextSeq 550 flow cell. On the study's bioinformatics: Because the immunoSEQ output included only junctional sequences and no quality scores, the filtering could not be the same as the filtering used for full-length reads. Sequences were annotated with PyIR, a Python wrapper for IgBLAST v1.9, using IMGT germline references to assign V/J genes and CDR3. Reads with weak V/J assignments (E-value above 1e-6), missing CDR3, stop codons, out-of-frame junctions, or ambiguous translated residues were removed. V3J clonotypes were defined by identical inferred V gene, J gene, and CDR3 amino acid sequence. The percentage overlap between two repertoires was calculated by dividing the number of shared unique clonotypes by the size of the smaller repertoire. Repertoire richness was assessed with RTK rarefaction, the Chao1 estimator, and Recon v2.1 estimates of unobserved clonotypes. For all TCRbeta clonotypes obtained by the gDNA method from a handful of donors, generation probabilities were computed with OLGA. The table was pulled from immuneACCESS by TCRdb, which kept in-frame rearrangements only. Such tables lose some clones; where checked, under half of the loss comes from unresolved V genes, and the rest has no known cause. That table is the source of V, J and clone size, and D and trimming were worked out from the DNA. The sample yields 850,000 to 1,200,000 clones; more than 65% were counted once. The top ten clones comprise 1.5% of the sample.

The V and J ends are trimmed by 4 bases and 7 bases, leaving 21 bases between them. In the germline V gene, CDR1 corresponds to SGHDT and CDR2 to YYEEEE. There are 15 amino acids in the CDR3, from cysteine to phenylalanine inclusive. The sequence is cut down to CDR3 DNA, 45 bases in frame from base 1. The full study reports these points: Pairwise subsampling indicated that sequencing depth was expected to affect the degree of clonotype sharing among donors. Because the study included only a small number of donors, the genetic and exposure-history diversity represented was limited. Clonotypes shared by all four sorted-subset donors showed higher generation probabilities than non-shared clonotypes. Sampling was restricted to blood, and TCR repertoires in tissue are likely to differ from TCR repertoires in blood. Naive subsets generally had larger estimated clonotype richness than memory subsets. Even with the large sequencing depth, rarefaction of the sorted-subset datasets indicated that sequencing was incomplete. Across a handful of donors, roughly 5.4% of naive CD4, approximately 3.5% of naive CD8, under 2.5% of memory CD4, and around 0.4% of memory CD8 clonotypes were shared.

The donors were healthy, HIV-negative adults with no recently reported acute infections or vaccinations. Every donor was a Caucasian adult living in Nashville, Tennessee, USA. Magnetic negative selection was used to enrich CD4+ T cells, after which naive cells were positively selected on CD45RA and the negative fraction became the memory subset. After blood collection by leukapheresis, PBMCs were isolated using Ficoll-Histopaque density gradient centrifugation and then cryopreserved in the vapor phase of liquid nitrogen. Purity and quantity of every magnetically sorted T cell population were checked by analytical flow cytometry. Each sorted fraction had its genomic DNA isolated and then quantified by UV absorbance on a Nanodrop 2000c.

The specimen sequenced was memory CD4+ T cells sorted from blood. This specimen's cell subset or site label, per the study, means: CD45RA-negative fraction. The source is a man between 18 and 35 years old in good health. Here the chain combines TRBV5-6 and TRBJ2-7; a tentative D match to TRBD1 spans 5 bases. The CDR3 here reads CASSVPQGLSSEQYF. The nucleotide sequence reads TGTGCCAGCAGCGTCCCCCAGGGCCTCAGCTCAGAGCAGTACTTC.